Each of the 11 T cell receptor beta chains below was sequenced from the same sample in a study of cytomegalovirus exposure and HLA in healthy donors. The PCR used 60 Vbeta and 13 Jbeta primers. TCRdb's table, derived via immunoSEQ multiplex PCR, lists solely in-frame clones and lacks some. The repertoire holds some 100,000 clones, approximately 80% seen once, with around 1.2% in the top ten. Sequences were obtained from PBMCs. These receptors originate from a woman aged 18-30 years in good health and CMV-seronegative.

The V and J genes are TRBV6-4 and TRBJ2-3; TRBD2 agrees at 10 bases. The CDR3 is 15 residues long. Trimming at V came to 3 bases and at J to 2 bases, leaving 2 bases not matched to a gene. Germline V lookup: CDR1 MRHNA, CDR2 SNTAGT. Here the CDR3 DNA reads TGTGCCAGCAGTGAAGCGGGAGGGCCCACAGATACGCAGTATTTT. It translates to CASSEAGGPTDTQYF.

V usage is TRBV4-3 and J usage is TRBJ2-4; 9 nucleotides line up with TRBD1. V was pared by 1 base and J by 9 bases, with 16 bases of the junction left unmatched. There are 18 residues in the CDR3. Germline CDR1 reads LGHNA; CDR2 reads YSLEER. The DNA for the CDR3 is TGCGCCAGCAGCCAAGGCTTACAAGGGACAGGGAAAAGGAGCATTCAGTACTTC. It specifies CASSQGLQGTGKRSIQYF.

This clone was detected a few times. The V and J genes are TRBV25-1 and TRBJ2-2; tentatively, D is TRBD1 (5 bases). Germline CDR1 is MGHDK and CDR2 is SYGVNS. V lost 1 base and J 0 bases, leaving 9 bases between the germline ends. CDR3 length: 16 amino acids. The CDR3 DNA is TGTGCCAGCAGTGAATTTGACAGATCGAACACCGGGGAGCTGTTTTTT. Encoded protein: CASSEFDRSNTGELFF.

The chain uses TRBV10-3 and TRBJ2-5; a weak D match, TRBD1 (5 bases). CDR1 ENHRY and CDR2 SYGVKD come from the germline V gene. This CDR3 comprises 14 residues. V lost 8 bases and J lost 4, with 17 bases in between. The CDR3 reads CAIRLRESIETQYF. The CDR3, as DNA: TGTGCCATCCGCCTCAGGGAATCGATAGAGACCCAGTACTTC.

V and J are TRBV7-9 and TRBJ1-4, with D perhaps TRBD1 (5 bases). Trimming removed 0 bases from V and 3 bases from J, with 8 bases in between. This CDR3 has 15 amino acids. CDR1 is SEHNR and CDR2 is FQNEAQ in the germline V gene (reference sequence). DNA of the CDR3: TGTGCCAGCAGCTTAGCGCGGGGGGCTAATGAAAAACTGTTTTTT. It yields the protein CASSLARGANEKLFF. The full variable domain, rest sourced from reference TRBV7-9 and TRBJ1-4, is DTGVSQNPRHKITKRGQNVTFRCDPISEHNRLYWYRQTLGQGPEFLTYFQNEAQLEKSRLLSDRFSAERPKGSFSTLEIQRTEQGDSAMYLCASSLARGANEKLFFGSGTQLSVL.

The CDR3 region has the DNA TGTGCCAGCAGTTTATGGGACAACCTATCCTACGAGCAGTACTTC. Its translation is CASSLWDNLSYEQYF. The V gene is TRBV28, the J gene TRBJ2-5; the D gene is possibly TRBD1 (5 bases). The DNA end lines up better with TRBJ2-7; the J call may be wrong. Germline CDR1 and CDR2: MDHEN and SYDVKM. The CDR3 sequence is 15 residues long.

V gene TRBV30 combines with J gene TRBJ1-2; D gene ambiguous. Per the germline V gene, CDR1 is GTSNPN and CDR2 is SVGIG (reference sequence). The CDR3 loop spans 14 amino acids. V was clipped by 0 bases and J by 3 bases, with 11 bases between them. This chain's CDR3 is CAWSVRTGDYGYTF. DNA for the CDR3: TGTGCCTGGAGTGTACGGACTGGAGACTATGGCTACACCTTC.

This clone was picked up a small number of times. The chain is built from TRBV5-4 and TRBJ2-5, with TRBD2 as a possible D gene (5 bases). Germline assignment: CDR1 SGHNT and CDR2 YYREEE (reference sequence). This CDR3 comprises 15 residues. Trimming removed 2 bases at V and 2 bases at J, with 13 bases between. CDR3 in amino acids: CASSFRGARQETQYF. DNA of the CDR3: TGTGCCAGCAGCTTCCGGGGAGCGCGGCAAGAGACCCAGTACTTC. Supplemented by reference TRBV5-4 and TRBJ2-5, the full variable domain reads ETGVTQSPTHLIKTRGQQVTLRCSSQSGHNTVSWYQQALGQGPQFIFQYYREEENGRGNFPPRFSGLQFPNYSSELNVNALELDDSALYLCASSFRGARQETQYFGPGTRLLVL.

The rearrangement links TRBV4-3 to TRBJ2-7; 7 bases agree with TRBD2. Germline V gene lookup returns CDR1 LGHNA and CDR2 YSLEER. The ends lost 1 base at V and 0 bases at J; junction bases unmatched: 3. This CDR3 comprises 15 residues. The CDR3 nucleotides are TGCGCCAGCAGCCAAGTTGGCGGGGGCTCCTACGAGCAGTACTTC. Its protein product is CASSQVGGGSYEQYF.

The chain recombines TRBV27 with TRBJ2-7; 7 nucleotides line up with TRBD2. This CDR3 contains 19 residues. From germline, CDR1 is MNHEY and CDR2 SMNVEV (reference sequence). V lost 3 bases to trimming and J lost 3 bases; unmatched junction nucleotides: 20. This chain's CDR3 is CASSFRRNYKAGEYYEQYF. CDR3 nucleotides: TGTGCCAGCAGTTTTCGCAGGAACTATAAGGCGGGAGAATACTACGAGCAGTACTTC.

Written as DNA, the CDR3 is TGTGCCAGCAGTTACGACGGACATAGAGTCTCCTACGAGCAGTACTTC. It encodes CASSYDGHRVSYEQYF. This rearrangement joins TRBV6-6 to TRBJ2-7; D is perhaps TRBD1 (5 bases). The CDR3 loop spans 16 amino acids. V lost 2 bases to trimming and J lost 0 bases, with 14 bases between them. The germline V gene has CDR1 MNHNY and CDR2 SVGAGI (reference sequence).